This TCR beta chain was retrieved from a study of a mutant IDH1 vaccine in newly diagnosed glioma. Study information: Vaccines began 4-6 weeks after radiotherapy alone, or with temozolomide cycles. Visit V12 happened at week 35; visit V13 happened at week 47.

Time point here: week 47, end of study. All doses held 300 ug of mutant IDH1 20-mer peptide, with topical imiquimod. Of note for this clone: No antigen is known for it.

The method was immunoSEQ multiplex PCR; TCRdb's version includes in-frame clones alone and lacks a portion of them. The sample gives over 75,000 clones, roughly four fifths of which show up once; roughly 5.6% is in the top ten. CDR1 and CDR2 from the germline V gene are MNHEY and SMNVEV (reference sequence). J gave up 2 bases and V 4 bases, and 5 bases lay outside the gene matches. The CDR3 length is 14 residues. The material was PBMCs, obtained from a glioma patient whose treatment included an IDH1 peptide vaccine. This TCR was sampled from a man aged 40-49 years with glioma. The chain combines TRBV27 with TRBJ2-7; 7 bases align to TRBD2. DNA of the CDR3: TGTGCCAGCAGTTCCTCTAGCGGTCCCTACGAGCAGTACTTC. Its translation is CASSSSSGPYEQYF.